Listed below are T cell receptor beta chains from one sample, sequenced in a study of OX40 agonist ivuxolimab in advanced cancers. TCRdb's table, derived via immunoSEQ multiplex PCR, lists solely in-frame clones and lacks some. The repertoire holds tens of thousands of clones, with 70% to 90% as singletons. The sample in question was CD4+ or CD8+ T cells sorted from blood, obtained in a trial of the OX40 agonist ivuxolimab. The receptors stem from an adult with an advanced solid tumor such as melanoma, head and neck, liver or kidney cancer. CDR3s include the opening cysteine and the closing phenylalanine or tryptophan. D genes are given only for firm matches. Clone size is shown for a subset of rows, as once, few, many or a class of expanded clone.

clone_size: few
d_call: .
cdr3_length: 13
v_call: TRBV5-1
j_call: TRBJ2-3
cdr3_aa: CASSLSAPDTQYF
cdr3_nt: TGCGCCAGCAGCTTGTCGGCCCCGGATACGCAGTATTTT

clone_size: few
d_call: .
cdr3_length: 13
v_call: TRBV30
j_call: TRBJ1-1
cdr3_aa: CAWSVSGVTQAFF
cdr3_nt: TGTGCCTGGAGTGTAAGTGGGGTTACGCAAGCTTTCTTT

clone_size: .
d_call: TRBD2
cdr3_length: 14
v_call: TRBV6-1
j_call: TRBJ2-7
cdr3_aa: CASSESGRANEQYF
cdr3_nt: TGTGCCAGCAGTGAGAGCGGGAGGGCCAACGAGCAGTACTTC

clone_size: .
d_call: .
cdr3_length: 16
v_call: TRBV12-5
j_call: TRBJ1-5
cdr3_aa: CASGPPGESSNQPQHF
cdr3_nt: TGTGCTAGTGGTCCCCCGGGGGAAAGCAGCAATCAGCCCCAGCATTTT

clone_size: once
d_call: .
cdr3_length: 16
v_call: TRBV14
j_call: TRBJ2-3
cdr3_aa: CASSQGWDFITDTQYF
cdr3_nt: TGTGCCAGCAGCCAAGGTTGGGACTTTATCACAGATACGCAGTATTTT

clone_size: .
d_call: .
cdr3_length: 11
v_call: TRBV20-1
j_call: TRBJ2-1
cdr3_aa: CSARTPREQFF
cdr3_nt: TGCAGTGCTCGGACTCCTCGGGAGCAGTTCTTC

clone_size: .
d_call: TRBD2
cdr3_length: 20
v_call: TRBV4-1
j_call: TRBJ2-3
cdr3_aa: CASSQEPSGRVSPSTDTQYF
cdr3_nt: TGCGCCAGCAGCCAAGAACCTAGCGGGAGGGTATCTCCTAGCACAGATACGCAGTATTTT

clone_size: .
d_call: TRBD2
cdr3_length: 14
v_call: TRBV6-5
j_call: TRBJ2-7
cdr3_aa: CASSRLAGRYEQYF
cdr3_nt: TGTGCCAGCAGTCGACTAGCGGGACGCTACGAGCAGTACTTC

clone_size: .
d_call: TRBD2
cdr3_length: 13
v_call: TRBV19
j_call: TRBJ2-3
cdr3_aa: CASSIDPGGSQYF
cdr3_nt: TGTGCCAGTAGTATAGACCCGGGGGGATCGCAGTATTTT

clone_size: once
d_call: .
cdr3_length: 17
v_call: TRBV27
j_call: TRBJ2-5
cdr3_aa: CASSSPSAADSQETQYF
cdr3_nt: TGTGCCAGCAGTTCCCCTTCGGCAGCAGACTCCCAAGAGACCCAGTACTTC

clone_size: .
d_call: .
cdr3_length: 13
v_call: TRBV28
j_call: TRBJ1-2
cdr3_aa: CASSFEGPGGYTF
cdr3_nt: TGTGCCAGCAGTTTCGAGGGGCCGGGTGGCTACACCTTC

clone_size: .
d_call: TRBD2
cdr3_length: 14
v_call: TRBV14
j_call: TRBJ2-7
cdr3_aa: CASSRTSANYEQYF
cdr3_nt: TGTGCCAGCAGCCGGACTAGCGCTAACTACGAGCAGTACTTC

clone_size: once
d_call: TRBD2
cdr3_length: 17
v_call: TRBV15
j_call: TRBJ2-3
cdr3_aa: CATSSGTSDRSADTQYF
cdr3_nt: TGTGCCACCAGCAGTGGGACTAGCGATCGATCGGCAGATACGCAGTATTTT

clone_size: once
d_call: TRBD2
cdr3_length: 20
v_call: TRBV9
j_call: TRBJ2-3
cdr3_aa: CASSVATSGRTPFSTDTQYF
cdr3_nt: TGTGCCAGCAGCGTAGCGACTAGCGGGAGGACCCCCTTCAGCACAGATACGCAGTATTTT

clone_size: .
d_call: .
cdr3_length: 16
v_call: TRBV5-1
j_call: TRBJ1-3
cdr3_aa: CASSLVGQTSGNTIYF
cdr3_nt: TGCGCCAGCAGCTTGGTTGGACAGACCTCTGGAAACACCATATATTTT

clone_size: .
d_call: TRBD2
cdr3_length: 15
v_call: TRBV5-4
j_call: TRBJ2-3
cdr3_aa: CASSSKREGVYTQYF
cdr3_nt: TGTGCCAGCAGCTCTAAGCGGGAGGGAGTATATACGCAGTATTTT

clone_size: .
d_call: .
cdr3_length: 13
v_call: TRBV29-1
j_call: TRBJ1-4
cdr3_aa: CSVLGTTNEKLFF
cdr3_nt: TGCAGCGTTCTTGGGACAACAAATGAAAAACTGTTTTTT

clone_size: few
d_call: .
cdr3_length: 13
v_call: TRBV10-2
j_call: TRBJ1-6
cdr3_aa: CASRGYFGSPLHF
cdr3_nt: TGCGCCAGCAGAGGGTATTTCGGTTCACCCCTCCACTTT

clone_size: .
d_call: TRBD1
cdr3_length: 13
v_call: TRBV5-5
j_call: TRBJ2-7
cdr3_aa: CASRYPGGSEQYF
cdr3_nt: TGTGCCAGCAGGTATCCAGGGGGCTCCGAGCAGTACTTC

clone_size: .
d_call: .
cdr3_length: 12
v_call: TRBV6-1
j_call: TRBJ2-5
cdr3_aa: CASTLGGSPQYF
cdr3_nt: TGTGCCAGCACCCTAGGAGGAAGCCCCCAGTACTTC

clone_size: .
d_call: .
cdr3_length: 16
v_call: TRBV18
j_call: TRBJ2-1
cdr3_aa: CASSPLGGLSYNEQFF
cdr3_nt: TGTGCCAGCTCACCCCTCGGGGGCCTCTCCTACAATGAGCAGTTCTTC

clone_size: .
d_call: .
cdr3_length: 15
v_call: TRBV6-1
j_call: TRBJ1-5
cdr3_aa: CASSDSIGREQPQHF
cdr3_nt: TGTGCCAGCAGTGATAGTATCGGGAGGGAACAGCCCCAGCATTTT

clone_size: .
d_call: TRBD2
cdr3_length: 16
v_call: TRBV5-1
j_call: TRBJ2-7
cdr3_aa: CASSLEAGTSYYEQYF
cdr3_nt: TGCGCCAGCAGCTTGGAAGCCGGGACTAGCTACTACGAGCAGTACTTC

clone_size: .
d_call: TRBD2
cdr3_length: 16
v_call: TRBV15
j_call: TRBJ2-7
cdr3_aa: CATSRRHAGTSHEQYF
cdr3_nt: TGTGCCACCAGCAGACGACACGCCGGGACTAGCCACGAGCAGTACTTC

clone_size: .
d_call: .
cdr3_length: 15
v_call: TRBV9
j_call: TRBJ2-2
cdr3_aa: CASSVASGNTGELFF
cdr3_nt: TGTGCCAGCAGCGTAGCATCAGGGAACACCGGGGAGCTGTTTTTT

clone_size: .
d_call: TRBD2
cdr3_length: 16
v_call: TRBV5-4
j_call: TRBJ2-1
cdr3_aa: CASSSSGGSSYNEQFF
cdr3_nt: TGTGCCAGCAGCTCTAGCGGGGGGAGCTCCTACAATGAGCAGTTCTTC

clone_size: .
d_call: .
cdr3_length: 19
v_call: TRBV12-2
j_call: TRBJ2-1
cdr3_aa: CASRLDRRAAKSSYNEQFF
cdr3_nt: TGTGCAAGTCGCTTAGATCGGAGAGCGGCCAAGAGCTCCTACAATGAGCAGTTCTTC

clone_size: .
d_call: .
cdr3_length: 15
v_call: TRBV5-6
j_call: TRBJ2-1
cdr3_aa: CASRIRRELGNEQFF
cdr3_nt: TGTGCCAGCAGGATTAGACGGGAATTGGGCAATGAGCAGTTCTTC

clone_size: .
d_call: .
cdr3_length: 16
v_call: TRBV2
j_call: TRBJ1-1
cdr3_aa: CASKIGWIPMSTEAFF
cdr3_nt: TGTGCCAGCAAAATAGGGTGGATACCTATGAGTACTGAAGCTTTCTTT

clone_size: .
d_call: TRBD2
cdr3_length: 17
v_call: TRBV5-1
j_call: TRBJ2-1
cdr3_aa: CASSIRLAGGRYNEQFF
cdr3_nt: TGCGCCAGCAGCATTAGACTAGCGGGAGGTCGTTACAATGAGCAGTTCTTC

clone_size: few
d_call: .
cdr3_length: 14
v_call: TRBV6-5
j_call: TRBJ2-5
cdr3_aa: CASSSGLGGETQYF
cdr3_nt: TGTGCCAGCAGTAGCGGGTTGGGCGGGGAGACCCAGTACTTC

clone_size: .
d_call: TRBD1
cdr3_length: 15
v_call: TRBV11-3
j_call: TRBJ1-1
cdr3_aa: CASSTRTGGSSEAFF
cdr3_nt: TGTGCCAGCAGCACCAGGACAGGGGGTAGCTCTGAAGCTTTCTTT

clone_size: few
d_call: .
cdr3_length: 17
v_call: TRBV30
j_call: TRBJ1-1
cdr3_aa: CAWSKGRWGQGTTEAFF
cdr3_nt: TGTGCCTGGAGTAAAGGTCGGTGGGGTCAGGGTACCACTGAAGCTTTCTTT

clone_size: .
d_call: .
cdr3_length: 12
v_call: TRBV9
j_call: TRBJ2-3
cdr3_aa: CASSPQGDTQYF
cdr3_nt: TGTGCCAGCAGCCCCCAGGGGGATACGCAGTATTTT

clone_size: .
d_call: .
cdr3_length: 16
v_call: TRBV28
j_call: TRBJ1-4
cdr3_aa: CASTPRPTGVGEKLFF
cdr3_nt: TGTGCCAGCACCCCTCGGCCGACGGGGGTGGGTGAAAAACTGTTTTTT

clone_size: .
d_call: .
cdr3_length: 14
v_call: TRBV15
j_call: TRBJ2-5
cdr3_aa: CATSTQRVQETQYF
cdr3_nt: TGTGCCACCAGCACCCAGCGGGTCCAAGAGACCCAGTACTTC

clone_size: .
d_call: TRBD2
cdr3_length: 16
v_call: TRBV6-6
j_call: TRBJ2-1
cdr3_aa: CASSVGLAGGPNEQFF
cdr3_nt: TGTGCCAGCAGTGTGGGACTAGCGGGGGGACCCAATGAGCAGTTCTTC

clone_size: .
d_call: TRBD1
cdr3_length: 14
v_call: TRBV7-9
j_call: TRBJ1-2
cdr3_aa: CASSLAGQSEGYTF
cdr3_nt: TGTGCCAGCAGCTTAGCGGGACAGTCTGAGGGCTACACCTTC

clone_size: .
d_call: .
cdr3_length: 12
v_call: TRBV2
j_call: TRBJ2-7
cdr3_aa: CASGLVVGEQYF
cdr3_nt: TGTGCCAGCGGTCTGGTAGTGGGCGAGCAGTACTTC

clone_size: .
d_call: .
cdr3_length: 13
v_call: TRBV29-1
j_call: TRBJ2-3
cdr3_aa: CSVVAGFADTQYF
cdr3_nt: TGCAGCGTAGTGGCTGGGTTTGCAGATACGCAGTATTTT

clone_size: .
d_call: .
cdr3_length: 14
v_call: TRBV7-9
j_call: TRBJ1-6
cdr3_aa: CASSLGQPPGTLHF
cdr3_nt: TGTGCCAGCAGCTTAGGGCAGCCCCCAGGAACCCTCCACTTT

clone_size: few
d_call: .
cdr3_length: 16
v_call: TRBV9
j_call: TRBJ2-7
cdr3_aa: CASSVTPLQVSYEQYF
cdr3_nt: TGTGCCAGCAGCGTAACCCCCTTACAGGTCTCCTACGAGCAGTACTTC

clone_size: .
d_call: .
cdr3_length: 15
v_call: TRBV19
j_call: TRBJ1-1
cdr3_aa: CASSMGDSQWAEAFF
cdr3_nt: TGTGCCAGTAGTATGGGCGACAGTCAATGGGCTGAAGCTTTCTTT

clone_size: .
d_call: .
cdr3_length: 14
v_call: TRBV4-1
j_call: TRBJ1-4
cdr3_aa: CASSQGIANEKLFF
cdr3_nt: TGCGCCAGCAGCCAGGGGATTGCTAATGAAAAACTGTTTTTT

clone_size: .
d_call: .
cdr3_length: 15
v_call: TRBV5-4
j_call: TRBJ2-1
cdr3_aa: CASSPRRQTYNEQFF
cdr3_nt: TGTGCCAGCAGCCCGCGGCGGCAAACCTACAATGAGCAGTTCTTC

clone_size: .
d_call: .
cdr3_length: 13
v_call: TRBV10-1
j_call: TRBJ2-7
cdr3_aa: CASSEAGRYEQYF
cdr3_nt: TGCGCCAGCAGTGAGGCAGGGCGTTACGAGCAGTACTTC

clone_size: .
d_call: .
cdr3_length: 15
v_call: TRBV9
j_call: TRBJ2-3
cdr3_aa: CASSVGVSGTDTQYF
cdr3_nt: TGTGCCAGCAGCGTAGGTGTTAGCGGCACAGATACGCAGTATTTT

clone_size: .
d_call: .
cdr3_length: 16
v_call: TRBV28
j_call: TRBJ2-3
cdr3_aa: CASSSWGTAGTDTQYF
cdr3_nt: TGTGCCAGCAGTTCATGGGGGACCGCCGGCACAGATACGCAGTATTTT

clone_size: .
d_call: TRBD2
cdr3_length: 16
v_call: TRBV6-5
j_call: TRBJ2-2
cdr3_aa: CASSYVPSGRAGELFF
cdr3_nt: TGTGCCAGCAGTTACGTCCCTAGCGGGAGGGCCGGGGAGCTGTTTTTT

clone_size: few
d_call: .
cdr3_length: 11
v_call: TRBV15
j_call: TRBJ2-3
cdr3_aa: CATSRGDTQYF
cdr3_nt: TGTGCCACCAGCAGAGGGGATACGCAGTATTTT

clone_size: .
d_call: TRBD1
cdr3_length: 12
v_call: TRBV19
j_call: TRBJ1-2
cdr3_aa: CASLSGQSGYTF
cdr3_nt: TGTGCCAGCCTCTCGGGACAGAGCGGCTACACCTTC